This T cell receptor (beta chain) derives from a study of cytotoxic CD8 clonotypes in ibrutinib-treated CLL. Only in-frame clones appear in the TCRdb table, and some are missing; sequencing was by immunoSEQ multiplex PCR. Of over 200,000 clones listed, 70% to 75% were seen once; the top ten hold approximately 5.9%. The length of the CDR3 is 13 residues. Trimming took 3 bases from V and 6 from J, leaving 12 bases between them. Germline CDR1 and CDR2: MDHEN and SYDVKM. The V gene is TRBV28, the J gene TRBJ2-7; D is unclear. The clonotype was recovered from a human donor with chronic lymphocytic leukemia. Sequenced material: PBMCs, taken after 12 months of ibrutinib treatment. CDR3 bases: TGTGCCAGCAGTTTTCCTGGGCCGCGCGAGCAGTACTTC. As protein: CASSFPGPREQYF.